The T cell receptor (beta chain) under discussion was sequenced for a study of blood T cell repertoires in COVID-19. Study at large: Samples came from the United States, Italy and Spain, spanning acute and convalescent COVID-19. Nucleic acid was either cDNA or gDNA, and it came from T cells, B-cell-depleted T cells, or PBMCs.

Original analysis: Quantification of nucleated cells was approximated via reference gene primer amplification. Sequencing used immunoSEQ multiplex PCR; TCRdb keeps in-frame clones, though not all of them. V and J calls and clone size are those listed in that table; D and trimming were worked out from the DNA. Of about 160,000 clones listed, 85% are singletons. There are 15 residues in the CDR3. The V gene lost 4 bases and the J gene lost 0 bases, with 13 bases spanning the gap. The germline V gene encodes CDR1 GTSNPN and CDR2 SVGIG (reference sequence). This sequence joins TRBV30 and TRBJ1-3, with D hard to call. Sequenced: peripheral blood. The receptor comes from a human donor with acute or convalescent COVID-19. The donor label of this sample is uncertain. DNA for the CDR3: TGTGCCTGGAATCAAGCGGGGAGCTCTGGAAACACCATATATTTT. Translated: CAWNQAGSSGNTIYF.